The source of this TCR beta chain is a study of blood T cell repertoires in COVID-19. The CDR3 is 16 amino acids. V shed 2 bases and J shed 0 bases, with 11 bases lying between them. Per germline, CDR1 MNHNY and CDR2 SVGAGI (reference sequence). Produced via immunoSEQ multiplex PCR; TCRdb's table is partial and in-frame only. The sample consists of about 200,000 clones, about 85% of them appearing once. The V gene is TRBV6-6, the J gene TRBJ1-3; D is perhaps TRBD1 (6 bases). The sequenced sample consisted of peripheral blood. The receptor was isolated from a woman older than 75 with acute or convalescent COVID-19. Written as DNA, the CDR3 is TGTGCCAGCAGTTACCTACAGGGTTCCTCTGGAAACACCATATATTTT. This gives the protein CASSYLQGSSGNTIYF.